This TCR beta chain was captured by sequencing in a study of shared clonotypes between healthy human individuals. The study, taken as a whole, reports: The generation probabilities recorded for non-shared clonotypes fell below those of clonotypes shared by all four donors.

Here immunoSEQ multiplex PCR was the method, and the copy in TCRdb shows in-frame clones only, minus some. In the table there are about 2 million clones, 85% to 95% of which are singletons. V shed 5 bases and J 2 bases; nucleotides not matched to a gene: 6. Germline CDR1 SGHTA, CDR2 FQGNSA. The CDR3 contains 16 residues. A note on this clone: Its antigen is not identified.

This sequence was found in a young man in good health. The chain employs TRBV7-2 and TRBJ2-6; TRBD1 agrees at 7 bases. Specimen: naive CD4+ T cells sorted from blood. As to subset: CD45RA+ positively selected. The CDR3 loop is CASSRDSLTGANVLTF. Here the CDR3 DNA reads TGTGCCAGCAGCAGGGACAGTCTCACTGGGGCCAACGTCCTGACTTTC. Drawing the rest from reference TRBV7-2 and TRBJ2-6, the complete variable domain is GAGVSQSPSNKVTEKGKDVELRCDPISGHTALYWYRQSLGQGLEFLIYFQGNSAPDKSGLPSDRFSAERTGGSVSTLTIQRTQQEDSAVYLCASSRDSLTGANVLTFGAGSRLTVL.